The 24 T cell receptor beta chains in this list originate from one sample, sequenced in a study of OX40 agonist ivuxolimab in advanced cancers. The receptor library was made with the immunoSEQ multiplex PCR assay. The clones in this table, taken by TCRdb from immuneACCESS, are in-frame only. Not every clone is retained; where verified, under half of the shortfall comes from an unresolved V gene, and the cause of the rest is unknown. This sample gives over 80,000 clones in total; around 85% of them show up just once. In total, the top ten clones hold roughly 5.5% of the sample. The sample was CD4+ or CD8+ T cells sorted from blood, taken in a trial of the OX40 agonist ivuxolimab. The receptors were sampled from an adult with an advanced solid tumor such as melanoma, head and neck, liver or kidney cancer.

There are a few counts of this clone. This chain uses TRBV6-4 with TRBJ1-2; possibly TRBD1 for D (5 bases). The CDR3 extends over 13 amino acids. V shed 2 bases and J shed 8 bases, with 12 bases lying between them. Germline V gene sequence: CDR1 MRHNA, CDR2 SNTAGT. The CDR3 nucleotides read TGTGCCAGCAGTGACCCGCGGGGGGGAGGCTACACCTTC. Translation: CASSDPRGGGYTF.

The chain couples TRBV19 to TRBJ1-2; 7 bases fit TRBD1. V was clipped by 5 bases and J by 7 bases; unmatched bases: 1. The CDR3 has 11 residues. Germline V lookup: CDR1 LNHDA, CDR2 SQIVND (reference sequence). The CDR3: CASSSGGGYTF. The CDR3 nucleotides read TGTGCCAGTAGTTCAGGGGGTGGCTACACCTTC.

This sequence joins TRBV9 and TRBJ1-5; D gene unclear. Trimming removed 4 bases at V and 2 bases at J, with 10 bases between. The CDR3 is made up of 14 amino acids. CDR1 and CDR2 (germline): SGDLS, YYNGEE. The CDR3 sequence: CASSREHGNQPQHF. The CDR3 DNA reads as TGTGCCAGCAGCCGGGAACATGGCAATCAGCCCCAGCATTTT.

V is TRBV7-9 and J is TRBJ2-3; 8 bases are shared with TRBD2. The germline gives CDR1 SEHNR, CDR2 FQNEAQ (reference sequence). The V segment lost 5 bases and the J segment 4 bases; nucleotides outside the gene matches: 5. The CDR3 loop spans 14 amino acids. The CDR3 region is CASSAGLGADTQYF. Written as DNA, the CDR3 is TGTGCCAGCAGCGCGGGACTAGGTGCAGATACGCAGTATTTT.

The DNA of the CDR3 is TGTGCCAGCTCACTTTATCCCCCTACCTCGTATAGTGGGAGCACAGATACGCAGTATTTT. Translation: CASSLYPPTSYSGSTDTQYF. The chain is built from TRBV18 and TRBJ2-3; no reliable D call. V lost 4 bases to trimming and J lost 0 bases, with 26 bases between them. Germline V gene lookup returns CDR1 KGHSH and CDR2 LQKENI. This CDR3 is 20 amino acids long.

The V gene is TRBV29-1, the J gene TRBJ1-1, with D possibly matching TRBD1 (5 bases). Germline V gives CDR1 SQVTM, CDR2 ANQGSEA. Between the trimmed V and J ends, which lost 4 bases and 2 bases, there was a span of 11 bases. The CDR3 is 13 amino acids. The CDR3 coding sequence is TGCAGCGTTGCCCCAAGGGGTAACACTGAAGCTTTCTTT. Protein sequence: CSVAPRGNTEAFF.

The J gene is TRBJ2-2, the V gene TRBV14; 8 positions agree with TRBD1. Germline V lookup: CDR1 SGHDN, CDR2 FVKESK. The length of the CDR3 is 15 residues. V lost 8 bases to trimming and J lost 3 bases; unmatched junction nucleotides: 8. This chain's CDR3 is CASRRDRGDTGELFF. The CDR3, as DNA: TGTGCCAGCCGACGTGACAGGGGAGACACCGGGGAGCTGTTTTTT.

This chain uses TRBV7-9 with TRBJ1-5; D is unclear. Per germline, CDR1 SEHNR and CDR2 FQNEAQ (reference sequence). This CDR3 region has 12 residues. V was trimmed by 1 base and J by 7 bases, leaving 5 bases between them. The CDR3 nucleotides are TGTGCCAGCAGCTTAGATGGCCAGCCCCAGCATTTT. Translating it yields CASSLDGQPQHF.

The CDR3 spells CASSQYRARGGNEQFF. CDR3 nucleotide sequence: TGTGCCAGCAGCCAGTACAGGGCAAGGGGGGGGAATGAGCAGTTCTTC. The V gene is TRBV4-2, the J gene TRBJ2-1; D possibly corresponds to TRBD2 (7 bases). Trimming pared 3 bases from V and 7 bases from J, leaving 19 bases between. The V gene's germline CDR1 is LGHNA and CDR2 YNFKEQ. CDR3 length equals 16 residues.

This clone showed up just once. The chain employs TRBV11-3 and TRBJ1-3; maybe TRBD1 (6 bases). This CDR3 contains 16 residues. Germline V gives CDR1 SGHNT, CDR2 YENEEA. V lost 4 bases to trimming and J lost 0 bases, with 13 bases between them. DNA of the CDR3: TGTGCCAGCAGCTCTCCCCAGGGGAACTCTGGAAACACCATATATTTT. The encoded protein is CASSSPQGNSGNTIYF.

This chain connects TRBV11-3 to TRBJ1-2; TRBD1 agrees at 7 bases. The CDR3 has 13 residues. Trimming took 6 bases from V and 8 from J; bases not matched to a gene: 9. Germline values: CDR1 SGHNT, CDR2 YENEEA. CDR3 in amino acids: CASSLGTGAGYTF. As DNA, the CDR3 is TGTGCCAGCAGTCTAGGAACAGGGGCCGGCTACACCTTC.

A note on this clone: At the DNA level, this CDR3 is encoded by other sequences in the same sample as well. This sequence joins TRBV30 and TRBJ1-2; tentatively, D is TRBD1 (6 bases). Germline CDR1 GTSNPN, CDR2 SVGIG (reference sequence). This CDR3 region has 13 residues. V shed 0 bases and J shed 4 bases, with 9 bases lying between them. This CDR3 reads CAWSVQGGYGYTF. In nucleotides, the CDR3 is TGTGCCTGGAGTGTACAGGGAGGCTATGGCTACACCTTC.

The chain combines TRBV19 with TRBJ1-1; D remains unclear. CDR1 LNHDA and CDR2 SQIVND come from the germline V gene (reference sequence). The V gene lost 5 bases and the J gene lost 0 bases, with 7 bases spanning the gap. The CDR3 sequence is 13 residues long. The CDR3 nucleotides are TGTGCCAGTAGTGCGCGGGTGAACACTGAAGCTTTCTTT. Protein product: CASSARVNTEAFF.

The rearrangement joins TRBV19 to TRBJ1-2, with D possibly matching TRBD1 (5 bases). With 4 bases removed from V and 5 bases from J, the gap between germline ends came to 11 bases. This CDR3 region has 13 residues. Germline CDR1 reads LNHDA; CDR2 reads SQIVND (reference sequence). The CDR3: CASSTRQRYGYTF. For the CDR3, the DNA is TGTGCCAGTAGTACCCGACAGAGGTATGGCTACACCTTC.

V and J are TRBV10-3 and TRBJ1-2, with 8 bases identical to TRBD1. With 10 bases clipped from V and 4 bases from J, the junction kept 8 bases outside the gene matches. The CDR3 extends over 13 amino acids. The V gene's germline CDR1 is ENHRY and CDR2 SYGVKD. The CDR3 region is CATSDRAAYGYTF. CDR3 in DNA: TGTGCCACCTCGGACAGGGCGGCCTATGGCTACACCTTC.

The gene calls are TRBV11-3 and TRBJ2-5; D is possibly TRBD1 (6 bases). This CDR3 is built from 15 residues. Deletions cut 0 bases from V and 4 bases from J, with 12 bases between. CDR1 and CDR2 (germline): SGHNT, YENEEA. CDR3 coding DNA: TGTGCCAGCAGCTTAGAGGGTCAGGGGACAGAGACCCAGTACTTC. Its protein is CASSLEGQGTETQYF.

The rearrangement joins TRBV18 to TRBJ2-1; 8 bases are shared with TRBD2. V lost 2 bases and J lost 7; bases outside the gene matches: 7. Germline values: CDR1 KGHSH, CDR2 LQKENI. The CDR3 sequence is 15 residues long. The CDR3, as DNA: TGTGCCAGCTCACCAGGGAATCGGGAGGGGAATGAGCAGTTCTTC. Its translation is CASSPGNREGNEQFF.

This CDR3 reads CASSPRTGDTIYF. CDR3 nucleotide sequence: TGTGCCAGCAGCCCCCGGACAGGAGACACCATATATTTT. The chain joins TRBV9 to TRBJ1-3; 7 bases align to TRBD1. V gave up 4 bases and J gave up 8 bases; unmatched junction bases: 6. The CDR3 covers 13 residues. CDR1 is SGDLS and CDR2 is YYNGEE in the germline V gene.

Comment on this clone: At one of its ends the junction is not consistent with the germline gene, which may arise from a read error. The rearrangement joins TRBV6-5 to TRBJ2-1; 11 bases match TRBD1. In germline, CDR1 is MNHEY, CDR2 SVGAGI. The CDR3 is made up of 15 amino acids. Written as DNA, the CDR3 is TGTGCCAGCAGGTACTCCGGGACAGGGGGAGGAGAGCAGTTCTTC. Translating it yields CASRYSGTGGGEQFF.

The rearrangement links TRBV4-1 to TRBJ2-7; TRBD1 matches 8 bases. The CDR3 covers 17 residues. V dropped 2 bases and J dropped 1; count of bases not matched to a gene: 10. From germline, CDR1 is MGHRA and CDR2 YSYEKL. The CDR3 here is CASSQPPDRALSYEQYF. CDR3 sequence (DNA): TGCGCCAGCAGCCAACCCCCGGACAGGGCCCTGTCCTACGAGCAGTACTTC.

This rearrangement joins TRBV7-3 to TRBJ2-5, with 9 bases matching TRBD2. Germline V gene data show CDR1 as SGHTA and CDR2 as FQGTGA. V was pared by 5 bases and J by 3 bases, with 16 bases of the junction left unmatched. There are 18 residues in the CDR3. CDR3 in amino acids: CASSPRGVTSGGEETQYF. The CDR3, as DNA: TGTGCCAGCAGCCCCCGCGGGGTGACTAGCGGAGGAGAAGAGACCCAGTACTTC. Based on the CDR3 plus reference TRBV7-3 and TRBJ2-5, the full variable domain is GAGVSQTPSNKVTEKGKYVELRCDPISGHTALYWYRQSLGQGPEFLIYFQGTGAADDSGLPNDRFFAVRPEGSVSTLKIQRTERGDSAVYLCASSPRGVTSGGEETQYFGPGTRLLVL.

The rearrangement links TRBV6-6 to TRBJ2-1; 8 bases are a match to TRBD2. Germline V CDR1 and CDR2: MNHNY, SVGAGI (reference sequence). Trimming cost V 4 bases and J 3 bases; bases outside gene matches: 8. The CDR3 length is 16 residues. CDR3 sequence reads: CASSFSRGGNYNEQFF. CDR3 bases: TGTGCCAGCAGTTTCTCCCGGGGGGGGAACTACAATGAGCAGTTCTTC.

This clone was detected ten times or more. V and J are TRBV19 and TRBJ2-3, with a tentative D call TRBD2 (6 bases). The CDR3 consists of 15 residues. Looked up from germline, CDR1 is LNHDA and CDR2 is SQIVND (reference sequence). V lost 3 bases, J lost 5 bases, and 15 bases lay in between. CDR3 nucleotide sequence: TGTGCCAGTAGTATCCGATTCGGGGGAAAAGATACGCAGTATTTT. Translated, it gives CASSIRFGGKDTQYF.

The V gene is TRBV18, the J gene TRBJ2-3; the D is unclear. The CDR3 contains 15 residues. Germline lookup yields CDR1 KGHSH and CDR2 LQKENI. Trimming removed 0 bases at V and 2 bases at J, with 9 bases between. The CDR3 here is CASSPPSQNTDTQYF. The CDR3 DNA is TGTGCCAGCTCACCACCCTCGCAGAACACAGATACGCAGTATTTT.